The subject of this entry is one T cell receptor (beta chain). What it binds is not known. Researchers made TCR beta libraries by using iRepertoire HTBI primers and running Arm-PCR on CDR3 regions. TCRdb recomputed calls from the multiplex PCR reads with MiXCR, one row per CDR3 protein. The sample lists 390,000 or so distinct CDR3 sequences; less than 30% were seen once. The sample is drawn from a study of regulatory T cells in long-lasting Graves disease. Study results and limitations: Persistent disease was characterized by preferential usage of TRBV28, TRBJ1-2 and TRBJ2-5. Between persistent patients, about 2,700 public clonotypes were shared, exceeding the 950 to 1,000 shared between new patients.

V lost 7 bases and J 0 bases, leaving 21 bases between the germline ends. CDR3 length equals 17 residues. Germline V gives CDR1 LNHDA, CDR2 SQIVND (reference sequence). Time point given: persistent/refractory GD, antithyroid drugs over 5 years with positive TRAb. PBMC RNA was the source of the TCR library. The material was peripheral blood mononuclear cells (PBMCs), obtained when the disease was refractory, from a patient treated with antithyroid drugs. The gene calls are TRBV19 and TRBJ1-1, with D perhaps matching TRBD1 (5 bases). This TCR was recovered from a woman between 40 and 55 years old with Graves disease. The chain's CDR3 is CASTPTVSRLMNTEAFF. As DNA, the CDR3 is TGTGCCAGTACCCCGACAGTCTCTCGACTCATGAACACTGAAGCTTTCTTT.